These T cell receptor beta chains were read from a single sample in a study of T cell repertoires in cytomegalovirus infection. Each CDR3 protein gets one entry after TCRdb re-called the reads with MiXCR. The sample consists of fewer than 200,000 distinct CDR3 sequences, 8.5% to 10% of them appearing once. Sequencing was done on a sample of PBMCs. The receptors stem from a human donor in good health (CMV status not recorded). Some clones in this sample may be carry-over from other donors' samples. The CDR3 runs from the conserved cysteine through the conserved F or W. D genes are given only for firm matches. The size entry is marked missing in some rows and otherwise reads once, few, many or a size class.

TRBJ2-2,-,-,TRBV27,TGTGCCAGCAGTTTTATGAGACAACAGGCGCCGAACACCGGGGAGCTGTTTTTT,CASSFMRQQAPNTGELFF
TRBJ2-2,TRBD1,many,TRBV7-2,TGTGCCAGCAGCTGGGACAGGGGTGGGGAGCTGTTTTTT,CASSWDRGGELFF
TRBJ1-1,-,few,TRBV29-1,TGCAGCGTTGATGTCGGCGGGCCTGAAGCTTTCTTT,CSVDVGGPEAFF
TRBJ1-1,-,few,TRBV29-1,TGCAGCGTTGATTCCGGCGGAACTGAAGCTTTCTTT,CSVDSGGTEAFF
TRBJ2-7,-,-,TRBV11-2,TGTGCCAGCAGCTTAGATTACGGGGGATACAGCTCCTACGAGCAGTACTTC,CASSLDYGGYSSYEQYF
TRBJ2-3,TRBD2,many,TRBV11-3,TGTGCCAGCAGCCATAGCGGGACATTAGCGCAGTATTTT,CASSHSGTLAQYF
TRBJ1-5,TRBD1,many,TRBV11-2,TGTGCCAGCAGTCCGGACAGGGGGGATTATCAGCCCCAGCATTTT,CASSPDRGDYQPQHF
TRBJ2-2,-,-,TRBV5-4,TGTGCCAGCAGCTTTGGGACAGCGGGAGCGACCGGGGAGCTGTTTTTT,CASSFGTAGATGELFF
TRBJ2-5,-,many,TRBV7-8,TGTGCCAGCAGCTTTCAGGGTTTACAAGAGACCCAGTACTTC,CASSFQGLQETQYF
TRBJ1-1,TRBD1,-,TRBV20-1,TGCAGTGCAACCGACAGGGCTCCAGGGGATGCTTTCTTT,CSATDRAPGDAFF
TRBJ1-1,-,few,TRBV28,TGTGCCAGCGAGGCAACAAACACTGAAGCTTTCTTT,CASEATNTEAFF
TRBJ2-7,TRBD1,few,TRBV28,TGTGCCAGCAGTTCGCCGGGACAGGGATTCCACGAGCAGTACTTC,CASSSPGQGFHEQYF
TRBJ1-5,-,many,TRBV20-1,TGCAGTGCTCCAGAGGGTGGGGGGGACAATCAGCCCCAGCATTTT,CSAPEGGGDNQPQHF
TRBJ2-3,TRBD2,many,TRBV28,TGTGCCAGCAGGGGACTAAGCGGCACAGATACGCAGTATTTT,CASRGLSGTDTQYF
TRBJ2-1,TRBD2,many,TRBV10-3,TGTGCCATCAGTGAGAGACTAGCGGGAGATCATGAGCAGTTCTTC,CAISERLAGDHEQFF
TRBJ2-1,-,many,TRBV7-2,TGTGCCAGCAGCTGGGGGTGGGGTAGCGGCAATGAGCAGTTCTTC,CASSWGWGSGNEQFF
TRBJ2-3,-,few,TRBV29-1,TGCAGCGTTGAAAAGGGTTCCGACAGCACAGATACGCAGTATTTT,CSVEKGSDSTDTQYF
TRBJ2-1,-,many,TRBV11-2,TGTGCCAGCAGCTTAGATTCTATGGGGACCTCCTACAATGAGCAGTTCTTC,CASSLDSMGTSYNEQFF
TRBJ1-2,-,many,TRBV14,TGTGCCAGCAGCCAAGTCGGGGGGTACGGCTATGGCTACACCTTC,CASSQVGGYGYGYTF
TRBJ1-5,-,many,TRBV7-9,TGTGCCAGCGAGAGTGGGAATCAGCCCCAGCATTTT,CASESGNQPQHF
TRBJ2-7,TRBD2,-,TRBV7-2,TGTGCCAGCAGCCCCCCCCTAGCGGGAGCCAAATACTTCTACGAGCAGTACTTC,CASSPPLAGAKYFYEQYF
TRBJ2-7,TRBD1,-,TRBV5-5,TGTGCCAGCAGCGGGCAAAGGGACAGTCTTTTTTACGAGCAGTACTTC,CASSGQRDSLFYEQYF
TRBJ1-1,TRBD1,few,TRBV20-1,TGCAGTGCTAGAGCCTTAGACAGGGAGAACACTGAAGCTTTCTTT,CSARALDRENTEAFF
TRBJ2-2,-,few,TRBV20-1,TGCAGTGCCCACCGGGGGCATAACACCGGGGAGCTGTTTTTT,CSAHRGHNTGELFF
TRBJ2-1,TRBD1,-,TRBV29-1,TGCAGCGCCTCCTGGGGACAGGGGGTTGGGAATGAGCAGTTCTTC,CSASWGQGVGNEQFF
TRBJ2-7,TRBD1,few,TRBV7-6,TGTGCCAGCAGCTTATCAGGACAGGGGAACGAGCAGTACTTC,CASSLSGQGNEQYF